The 19 T cell receptor beta chains below all came from one sample that was sequenced in a study of vaccination and CD4 T cells after COVID-19. With the Oncomine TCR Beta short-read assay, DNA from cultured CD4+ T cells was sequenced. TCRdb re-derived calls from the PCR reads in MiXCR, one entry per CDR3 protein. The sample holds roughly 7,000 distinct CDR3 sequences, roughly 50% seen once. These receptors' antigens are unknown. The sample's treatment: approximately 11-day PBMC culture with coronavirus spike peptide pools or control peptides (ViraFEST assay). During the years 2011-2018, before the COVID-19 pandemic, the unexposed donor's CD4+ T cells were collected. The sample was CD4+ T cells from blood, cultured in vitro. All receptors derive from a human donor in good health.

The rearrangement joins TRBV2 to TRBJ1-6; perhaps TRBD1 as D (6 bases). CDR1 is SNHLY, CDR2 FYNNEI, per germline. The CDR3 has 14 amino acids. Trimming pared 7 bases from V and 6 bases from J, leaving 13 bases between. The CDR3 loop reads CASTIRGSNSPLHF. The CDR3 coding sequence is TGTGCCAGCACCATCAGGGGTAGTAATTCACCCCTCCACTTT.

This clonotype was observed a few times. The chain joins TRBV12-3 or TRBV12-4 to TRBJ1-2; D gene unclear. The ends were cut back, 1 base at V and 4 bases at J, with 7 bases in the middle. The CDR3 contains 13 residues. The CDR3 sequence: CASSLDTSYGYTF. The CDR3 DNA sequence: TGTGCCAGCAGTTTAGACACCTCCTATGGCTACACCTTC.

CDR3 in amino acids: CASSVQPRTPDTQYF. In DNA form, the CDR3 reads TGTGCCAGTAGTGTGCAACCTCGCACCCCAGATACGCAGTATTTT. The V call is TRBV19, the J call TRBJ2-3; D call uncertain. Between the trimmed V and J ends, which lost 5 bases and 4 bases, there was a span of 16 bases. Germline V lookup: CDR1 LNHDA, CDR2 SQIVND (reference sequence). The CDR3 is made up of 15 amino acids.

This clonotype turned up a few times. The V call is TRBV25-1, the J call TRBJ1-2; TRBD1 might be the D (6 bases). Germline-derived CDR1 and CDR2 are MGHDK and SYGVNS. This CDR3 is built from 13 residues. V lost 5 bases and J lost 7, with 14 bases in between. The CDR3 sequence is CASSMGGLSGYTF. For the CDR3, the DNA is TGTGCCAGCAGTATGGGGGGGCTGAGTGGCTACACCTTC.

The genes are TRBV20-1 and TRBJ1-4, with a possible D match to TRBD1 (6 bases). Germline CDR1 and CDR2: DFQATT and SNEGSKA (reference sequence). CDR3 size: 15 residues. V lost 3 bases to trimming and J lost 7 bases, with 18 bases between them. CDR3 nucleotides: TGCAGTGCTAGCCCCAACGGAGGACAGTTTGAAAAACTGTTTTTT. It is translated as CSASPNGGQFEKLFF.

The rearrangement links TRBV6-4 to TRBJ1-2; weak D call: TRBD1 (5 bases). Germline V gives CDR1 MRHNA, CDR2 SNTAGT. This CDR3 spans 14 amino acids. V lost 2 bases to trimming and J lost 5 bases, with 12 bases between them. The CDR3 DNA is TGTGCCAGCAGTGACGGGACGGACCGTTATGGCTACACCTTC. Translating gives CASSDGTDRYGYTF.

This clonotype was found a few times. CDR3 sequence (DNA): TGTGCCAGCAGTGAATCTAGCGGGGGGGCAGATACGCAGTATTTT. It translates to CASSESSGGADTQYF. The chain couples TRBV6-4 to TRBJ2-3; 12 bases are shared with TRBD2. CDR3 size: 15 residues. Germline V gives CDR1 MRHNA, CDR2 SNTAGT. Trimming took 3 bases from V and 4 from J; bases not matched to a gene: 2.

The rearrangement links TRBV25-1 to TRBJ1-1; D gene ambiguous. Germline-derived CDR1 and CDR2 are MGHDK and SYGVNS. V was cut by 8 bases and J by 11 bases, with 24 bases left in between. This CDR3 comprises 14 residues. CDR3 residues: CASSPSTVGSGAFF. DNA of the CDR3: TGTGCCAGCTCACCGAGTACAGTCGGGTCGGGTGCTTTCTTT.

The J gene is TRBJ1-5, the V gene TRBV6-1; no reliable D call. The length of the CDR3 is 13 residues. The germline V and J ends were trimmed by 6 bases and 5 bases, with 11 bases remaining between them. Germline values: CDR1 MNHNS, CDR2 SASEGT. In DNA form, the CDR3 reads TGTGCCAGCAGAGTCAAAAGGGATCAGCCCCAGCATTTT. It specifies CASRVKRDQPQHF.

The V and J genes are TRBV30 and TRBJ1-6, with no clear D. The CDR3 contains 14 residues. The germline V gene has CDR1 GTSNPN and CDR2 SVGIG (reference sequence). V lost 2 bases and J 3 bases, leaving 8 bases between the germline ends. The CDR3 DNA reads as TGTGCCTGGAGTCTGGGCAGCTATAATTCACCCCTCCACTTT. This sequence encodes CAWSLGSYNSPLHF.

The rearrangement uses TRBV10-3 and TRBJ2-2; D possibly corresponds to TRBD2 (5 bases). Trimming took off 5 bases at V and 7 bases at J, with 14 bases between the two ends. Per germline, CDR1 ENHRY and CDR2 SYGVKD. The CDR3 totals 14 residues. The CDR3 region has the DNA TGTGCCATCAGTCTTGAAGCGGACGGCGGGGAGCTGTTTTTT. It yields the protein CAISLEADGGELFF.

The chain couples TRBV19 to TRBJ1-5, with 9 positions matching TRBD1. In germline, CDR1 is LNHDA, CDR2 SQIVND (reference sequence). CDR3 length: 19 amino acids. The V and J ends lost 1 base and 0 bases, in that order; junction bases with no gene match: 10. CDR3 amino acids: CASSIARDRVRNSNQPQHF. The CDR3 DNA reads as TGTGCCAGTAGTATAGCCCGGGACAGGGTAAGGAATAGCAATCAGCCCCAGCATTTT.

This clonotype has a handful of counts. A read error may produce the germline difference seen at one junction end. The chain is built from TRBV20-1 and TRBJ1-5, with D tentatively TRBD1 (5 bases). The germline CDR1 and CDR2 sequences are DFQATT and SNEGSKA (reference sequence). The CDR3 consists of 11 residues. In DNA, the CDR3 is TGCAGTGCTAGTTGGGGGGACCGCGTGTATTTT. Its translation: CSASWGDRVYF.

The gene calls are TRBV6-1 and TRBJ2-7; 9 bases fit TRBD1. Germline loops: CDR1 MNHNS, CDR2 SASEGT. This CDR3 has 14 amino acids. J lost 6 bases, V lost 5 bases, and 8 bases had no gene match. The CDR3 sequence: CASSTQGAESEQYF. CDR3 sequence (DNA): TGTGCCAGCAGTACACAGGGGGCAGAAAGCGAGCAGTACTTC.

The chain combines TRBV20-1 with TRBJ2-3; 9 bases align to TRBD2. There are 15 residues in the CDR3. J lost 3 bases, V lost 5 bases, and 9 bases had no gene match. Germline V gene sequence: CDR1 DFQATT, CDR2 SNEGSKA (reference sequence). This CDR3 reads CSARGGAGGTDTQYF. The DNA of the CDR3 is TGCAGTGCTCGTGGGGGCGCGGGGGGGACAGATACGCAGTATTTT.

The chain links TRBV2 to TRBJ1-1; D not resolved. CDR1 is SNHLY and CDR2 is FYNNEI in the germline V gene. Trimming took off 1 base at V and 1 base at J, with 4 bases between the two ends. The CDR3 sequence is 13 residues long. The CDR3 is CASSEGWNTEAFF. The CDR3 bases are TGTGCCAGCAGTGAAGGGTGGAACACTGAAGCTTTCTTT.

This clonotype was detected only a few times. The V and J genes are TRBV6-5 and TRBJ1-5; TRBD1 is a possible D gene (5 bases). V was shortened by 2 bases and J by 5 bases, with 10 bases between the two germline ends. There are 14 residues in the CDR3. CDR1 and CDR2 (germline): MNHEY, SVGAGI. CDR3 region: CASSYSWGHQPQHF. The CDR3 DNA reads as TGTGCCAGCAGTTACAGTTGGGGCCATCAGCCCCAGCATTTT.

CDR3 DNA: TGCAGTGCTCTAAGCGGGCGCCTTAGGGGTTCACCCCTCCACTTT. This codes for CSALSGRLRGSPLHF. The chain employs TRBV20-1 and TRBJ1-6; D is possibly TRBD1 (5 bases). The V gene lost 5 bases and the J gene lost 9 bases, with 20 bases spanning the gap. The CDR3 runs 15 residues. Germline V gene lookup returns CDR1 DFQATT and CDR2 SNEGSKA (reference sequence).

V is TRBV27 and J is TRBJ2-7; D gene uncertain. Germline V gene sequence: CDR1 MNHEY, CDR2 SMNVEV (reference sequence). V was clipped by 5 bases and J by 2 bases, with 19 bases between them. CDR3 length: 16 amino acids. CDR3 residues: CASSPRMALNPYEQYF. DNA of the CDR3: TGTGCCAGCAGTCCAAGGATGGCCCTAAACCCCTACGAGCAGTACTTC.